Below, 21 T cell receptor beta chains from the same sample are listed, as sequenced in a study of T cells expressing NK-cell markers. TCRdb reanalyzed the 5' RACE reads and collapses them to one entry per CDR3 protein, without DNA. The sample shows over 150,000 distinct CDR3 sequences, and around a third sits with its ten largest clones. Source material: blood T cells: a sorted CD56 or NKG2C T cell subset, CD4+ or CD8+ T cells, or bulk PBMC T cells (not recorded which). All receptors come from a woman aged 50 to 65 in good health.

The chain links TRBV5-1 to TRBJ2-3; no DNA is available, so the TRBD2 call from TCRdb remains unchecked. This CDR3 has 14 amino acids. CDR1 is SGHRS and CDR2 is YFSETQ in the germline V gene. The CDR3 spells CASRAGGPGDTQYF.

The rearrangement links TRBV7-3 to TRBJ2-7; as DNA is missing, the TRBD1 call by TCRdb cannot be tested. Germline V gene lookup returns CDR1 SGHTA and CDR2 FQGTGA. The CDR3 runs 14 residues. The CDR3 protein is CASSPGPSSYEQYF.

This chain connects TRBV5-1 to TRBJ2-7; TCRdb reports TRBD1, a call that lacks DNA to check it against. Germline CDR1 reads SGHRS; CDR2 reads YFSETQ. This CDR3 comprises 19 residues. CDR3 loop: CASSSPGTGGPFSSYEQYF.

This CDR3 reads CASSFQALSGEKLFF. The genes are TRBV12-3 or TRBV12-4 and TRBJ1-4; TCRdb's D gene call, TRBD1, goes unchecked for lack of DNA. This CDR3 is built from 15 residues.

The J gene is TRBJ2-1, the V gene TRBV23-1; the TCRdb call, TRBD2, lacks DNA for checking. TRBV23-1 is an ORF; its function is uncertain. The length of the CDR3 is 15 residues. Here the CDR3 reads CASSVDFTSDNEQFF.

The chain employs TRBV5-1 and TRBJ2-6. Germline V gives CDR1 SGHRS, CDR2 YFSETQ. CDR3 length equals 18 residues. CDR3 protein: CASSLDPHRSSGANVLTF.

The rearrangement uses TRBV4-1 and TRBJ2-6; TCRdb lists TRBD1, though no DNA is available to test this call. Germline V gene data show CDR1 as MGHRA and CDR2 as YSYEKL. The CDR3 has 17 residues. CDR3 loop: CASSQGHQGSGANVLTF.

The chain carries TRBV27 and TRBJ2-5; the TCRdb D gene call, TRBD1, has no DNA to confirm it. The CDR3 spans 15 residues. CDR1 and CDR2 from the germline V gene are MNHEY and SMNVEV (reference sequence). CDR3 sequence: CASSPQGERQETQYF.

The chain links TRBV12-3 or TRBV12-4 to TRBJ2-7; TCRdb's D call, TRBD2, is unchecked because there is no DNA. The CDR3 spans 16 residues. CDR3 sequence: CASSLSQLSGGDEQYF.

This chain links TRBV4-2 with TRBJ2-1. The V gene's germline CDR1 is LGHNA and CDR2 YNFKEQ. The CDR3 is 14 residues long. The CDR3 sequence is CASSQVGASNEQFF.

The chain carries TRBV29-1 and TRBJ2-1; TCRdb calls TRBD1, which cannot be checked without DNA. The CDR3 runs 15 residues. Looked up from germline, CDR1 is SQVTM and CDR2 is ANQGSEA. CDR3 sequence reads: CSVPTGDRSYNEQFF.

The V gene is TRBV5-6, the J gene TRBJ2-1. Germline V gene sequence: CDR1 SGHDT, CDR2 YYEEEE. The CDR3 loop spans 12 amino acids. CDR3 residues: CASSYSDNEQFF.

The V call is TRBV29-1, the J call TRBJ1-1; TCRdb's assignment of TRBD1 cannot be checked, as there is no DNA. This CDR3 contains 13 residues. Germline lookup yields CDR1 SQVTM and CDR2 ANQGSEA. CDR3: CSVWDSKNTEAFF.

The chain couples TRBV3-1 to TRBJ1-1; absent DNA, TCRdb's TRBD1 call cannot be checked. Germline V lookup: CDR1 LGHDT, CDR2 YNNKEL (reference sequence). The CDR3 runs 12 residues. This CDR3 is CASSLGQVEAFF.

The chain recombines TRBV11-2 with TRBJ1-1. The CDR3 extends over 14 amino acids. CDR1 and CDR2 (germline): SGHAT, FQNNGV. The CDR3 loop is CASSYTVGNTEAFF.

The chain joins TRBV27 to TRBJ2-1; the TCRdb D gene call, TRBD2, has no DNA to confirm it. The CDR3 has 14 amino acids. Germline CDR1 is MNHEY and CDR2 is SMNVEV (reference sequence). The CDR3 region is CASSLRLGNNEQFF.

The chain combines TRBV5-1 with TRBJ2-2. The CDR3 consists of 15 residues. CDR1 and CDR2 from the germline V gene are SGHRS and YFSETQ. This chain's CDR3 is CASSLEASFPGELFF.

V gene TRBV4-1 combines with J gene TRBJ1-1; the D gene TCRdb calls, TRBD1, cannot be checked with no DNA. Germline CDR1 reads MGHRA; CDR2 reads YSYEKL. The CDR3 runs to 13 residues. The CDR3: CASSQNRGYQAFF.

The rearrangement uses TRBV5-1 and TRBJ2-3; TCRdb names TRBD2, which stays unverified in the absence of DNA. Germline CDR1 reads SGHRS; CDR2 reads YFSETQ. The CDR3 runs to 14 residues. CDR3 region: CASNIREATDTQYF.

This rearrangement joins TRBV19 to TRBJ2-5; the D gene TCRdb calls, TRBD2, cannot be checked with no DNA. CDR3 size: 14 residues. CDR1 is LNHDA and CDR2 is SQIVND in the germline V gene (reference sequence). CDR3 region: CASSMLADQQTQYF.

The V and J genes are TRBV5-1 and TRBJ1-1; TCRdb gives TRBD1 as the D gene, but with no DNA this cannot be confirmed. The germline V gene encodes CDR1 SGHRS and CDR2 YFSETQ. The CDR3 totals 17 residues. This CDR3 is CASSLAPRQGLNTEAFF. The whole variable domain, filled in from reference TRBV5-1 and TRBJ1-1, reads KAGVTQTPRYLIKTRGQQVTLSCSPISGHRSVSWYQQTPGQGLQFLFEYFSETQRNKGNFPGRFSGRQFSNSRSEMNVSTLELGDSALYLCASSLAPRQGLNTEAFFGQGTRLTVV.